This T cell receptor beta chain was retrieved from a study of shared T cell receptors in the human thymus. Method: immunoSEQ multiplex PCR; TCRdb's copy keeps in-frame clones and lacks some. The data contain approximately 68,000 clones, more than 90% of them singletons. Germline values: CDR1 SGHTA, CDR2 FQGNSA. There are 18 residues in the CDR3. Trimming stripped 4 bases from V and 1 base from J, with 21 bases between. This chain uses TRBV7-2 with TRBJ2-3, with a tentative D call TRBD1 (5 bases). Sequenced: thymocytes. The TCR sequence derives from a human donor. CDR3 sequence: CASSSIGPRRQRTDTQYF. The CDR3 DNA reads TGTGCCAGCAGCTCTATCGGGCCGAGGAGACAGCGCACAGATACGCAGTATTTT.